The text below deals with one T cell receptor beta chain. What this receptor recognizes is not known. One base away there is no much larger clone; base qualities are not given. V loses 1 base, J loses 4 bases, and the germline ends lie 16 bases apart. CDR1 GTSNPN and CDR2 SVGIG are derived from the germline V gene (reference sequence). CDR3 length: 15 amino acids, cysteine to phenylalanine. The only DNA kept is the CDR3, 45 bases in frame from the first base. The sample's time point, from its label and the paper: baseline before first vaccination. Samples from vaccinated people were obtained from the UK trials COV001 and COV002, which included a single-blind randomized controlled phase 2/3 trial of AZD1222 (ChAdOx1 nCoV-19) in healthy adults. Trial participant PBMC samples were collected at day 0 and day 28 after the second dose for TCRbeta chain sequencing. The data were taken from a study of T cell responses to AZD1222 COVID-19 vaccine (dated by TCRdb to the early 2020s). Describing the broader study: Because spike-specific TCR depth and breadth did not differ between the two schedules, AZD1222 recipients who got a second dose at roughly 4 weeks were pooled with those who got a second dose at roughly 12 weeks. Trial participants were enrolled into age subgroups of 18-55, 56-69 and 70-plus years, which contained around 150, 29 and 61 TCR-sequenced participants, respectively. A total of 233 trial participants underwent TCR sequencing, of whom approximately 210 received two doses of AZD1222 and approximately 25 received two doses of the MenACWY control vaccine.

The CDR3 regions of human TCRbeta chains were analyzed by immunosequencing. In the source study's methods: TCRs in the repertoires were matched against a reference library of SARS-CoV-2-specific TCRs that had been generated with the MIRA antigen-specificity platform. Breadth was defined as the fraction of unique TCRs that were SARS-CoV-2-associated, and depth was defined as the fraction of total T cells that were SARS-CoV-2-associated. Using the MIRA data, each spike-specific TCR was mapped to the spike region that the TCR reacts to and placed in a CD4 or CD8 class. Log10-transformed breadth and depth values were compared by one-way ANOVA with Sidak's multiple comparisons tests. TCRdb obtained this table from immuneACCESS and retained in-frame rearrangements with V and J assigned. These tables miss some clones; where compared with another copy, unresolved V genes account for less than half of the shortfall, and the remainder is unexplained. That table furnishes V, J and clone size, whereas the DNA furnished D and trimming. Recorded for this sample are over 85,000 clones; about nine tenths of them occurred a single time. The ten largest make up over 6.5% of the sample.

Overall study results and their limits: The vaccine-associated CD4 TCRs covered the entire spike protein, and the dominant responses fell in regions 160-218 and 743-854. After two AZD1222 doses, both the breadth and the depth of spike-specific TCRs were significantly higher than at day 0 and than in MenACWY recipients. Conclusions about previously exposed vaccinees are limited because only a handful of AZD1222 recipients were SARS-CoV-2 seropositive at baseline. No day 14 peak-response samples were available, so repertoires were characterized only after the peak T cell response. Participants were mostly white British and included more females than males, and it was suggested by the authors that clonal diversity may have been underestimated. In the small 56-69-year group, the increase in depth fell short of significance, most likely because of low power. Reportedly, close to half of the unique spike-specific TCRs recognized epitopes lying outside the regions that are mutated in the B.1.351 and B.1.1.7 variants.

Sample: peripheral blood, taken on day 0 of AZD1222 vaccination. This TCR was sampled from an adult in good health. This chain is built from TRBV30 and TRBJ1-2, with the D gene not clear enough to name. CDR3 loop: CAWSGKGFGSYGYTF. The DNA reads as follows: TGTGCCTGGAGTGGGAAGGGTTTCGGATCCTATGGCTACACCTTC.